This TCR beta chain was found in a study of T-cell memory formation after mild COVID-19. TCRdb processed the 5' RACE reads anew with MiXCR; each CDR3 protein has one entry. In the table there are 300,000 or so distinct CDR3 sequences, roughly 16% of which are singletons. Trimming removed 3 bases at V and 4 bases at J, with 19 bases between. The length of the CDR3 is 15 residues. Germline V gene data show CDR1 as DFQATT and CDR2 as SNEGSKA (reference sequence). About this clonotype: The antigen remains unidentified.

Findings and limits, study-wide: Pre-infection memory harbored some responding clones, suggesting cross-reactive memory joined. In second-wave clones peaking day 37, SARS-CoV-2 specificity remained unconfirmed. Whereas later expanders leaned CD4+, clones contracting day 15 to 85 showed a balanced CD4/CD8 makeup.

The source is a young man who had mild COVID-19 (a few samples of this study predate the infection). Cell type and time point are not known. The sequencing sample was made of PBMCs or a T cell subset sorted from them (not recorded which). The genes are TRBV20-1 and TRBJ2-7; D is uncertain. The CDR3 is CSASRSGQNPYEQYF. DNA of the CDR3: TGCAGTGCTAGTCGATCGGGCCAGAATCCTTACGAGCAGTACTTC.